This T cell receptor (beta chain) comes out of a study of T cell responses to AZD1222 COVID-19 vaccine. At the level of the study: Second-dose recipients at about 4 or about 12 weeks were treated as one pooled group. Study results and limitations: Unmutated variant regions are reportedly the target of nearly half of TCRs that are spike-specific. Most donors were white British, females outnumbered males, and clonal diversity was possibly underestimated. The span of vaccine-associated CD4 TCRs extended across spike, with dominance at 160-218 and 743-854.

As concerns this clone: Its specificity is not known.

This CDR3 has 15 residues. The ends were cut back, 3 bases at V and 3 bases at J, with 12 bases in the middle. CDR1 is MNHEY and CDR2 is SVGAGI in the germline V gene. Clones were sequenced by immunoSEQ multiplex PCR, and TCRdb holds only the in-frame ones, with some missing. The data contain approximately 160,000 clones, roughly 87% of them singletons. This sequence was found in an adult in good health. The chain couples TRBV6-5 to TRBJ2-1; the D is unclear. The sequencing used peripheral blood, collected on day 0 of AZD1222 vaccination. The CDR3 DNA reads TGTGCCAGCAGTTATGCCCAGCCTCTCTACAATGAGCAGTTCTTC. This gives the protein CASSYAQPLYNEQFF.